This TCR beta chain was captured in a study of blood T cell repertoires in COVID-19 (TCRdb year 2020). Background for the entire study: Samples from collaborators originated in the United States, Italy and Spain and spanned both the acute and convalescent phases of COVID-19. The prospective study material was composed of cDNA or gDNA derived from T cells, B-cell-depleted T cells, or PBMCs. The dataset comprised deeply sampled blood TCRbeta repertoires from subjects exposed to, actively infected with, or recovered from COVID-19. A freely available public database, intended as a resource for researchers studying the immune response to SARS-CoV-2, is where the repertoires were released. The samples were drawn from the first 160 participants of the ongoing ImmuneRACE study and from 1,254 subjects provided by 6 global collaborators. Nearly every sample came with metadata listing a de-identified subject ID, COVID-19 status, age in years and sex. Where available, HLA class I and class II types were taken from metadata supplied by the sample provider and were not determined by assay-based typing.

What the work shows at the level of the full study, not this receptor alone: How much clinical and demographic metadata was included differed by source and by participant, and the metadata was provided uncurated.

The immunoSEQ Assay, a bias-controlled multiplex PCR, was used to amplify TCRbeta CDR3 regions from genomic DNA. Turning to the authors' computational methods: Within the assay, amplification of reference gene primers was used to estimate how many nucleated cells each sample contained. To quantify the absolute abundance of each unique TCRbeta CDR3 rearrangement, sequence reads were collapsed and filtered. Productive Simpson clonality was computed per sample as the square root of Simpson's diversity index over productive rearrangements. Here the immuneACCESS table is served through TCRdb, limited to in-frame sequences with V and J called. Missing clones are a known gap in these copies; in checked studies unresolved V genes cover under half, and the rest lacks a known reason. V and J calls and clone size are copied from that table; D and trimming were computed from the DNA. The sample table holds about 280,000 clones, of which roughly nine tenths were seen once. Together, the top ten hold about 8.6% of the sample.

The CDR3 runs 14 amino acids, cysteine and phenylalanine included. CDR3 DNA is the only sequence kept; it has 42 bases, read in frame from the first base. In the germline V gene, CDR1 corresponds to SGHDN and CDR2 to FVKESK. V gives up 6 bases and J gives up 3 bases, and the segment between their germline ends measures 15 bases. Concerning this clone itself: Its cognate antigen has yet to be identified. It has no much larger one-base neighbor in the sample; base qualities were not kept.

Whole blood was collected in K2EDTA tubes by collaborating institutions according to the institutions' own protocols. For TCRbeta analysis, collaborators shipped samples in one of three forms: frozen whole blood, isolated PBMCs, or DNA extracted from either of those sample types. This receptor was taken from a middle-aged man with active or convalescent COVID-19. The sequence joins TRBV14 to TRBJ2-7, and possibly TRBD1, on 6 matching bases. Sequencing input: peripheral blood. The CDR3 region has the sequence CASRDRDTLYEQYF. The DNA reads as follows: TGTGCCAGCAGGGATCGGGACACTCTCTACGAGCAGTACTTC.